This T cell receptor beta chain stems from a study of cytomegalovirus exposure and HLA in healthy donors. 60 Vbeta and 13 Jbeta primers were used in PCR. Assay used: immunoSEQ multiplex PCR; TCRdb lists only in-frame clones, some missing. Among about 200,000 clones, 81% were seen once, and the ten largest hold 1.5% to 2%. Overall study results and limits: There were some V segments, including TRBV6-2 and TRBV6-3, excluded as indistinguishable. Approximately 160 TCR beta chains were listed as cytomegalovirus-associated. Later analysis identified 15,000 to 20,000 TCR beta sequences associated with HLA alleles, using a false discovery rate threshold of 0.05.

Healthy donors of bone marrow made up the group. The CDR3 totals 13 residues. Germline CDR1 SQVTM, CDR2 ANQGSEA. Trimming stripped 0 bases from V and 5 bases from J, with 10 bases between. As concerns this clone: The antigen is not known.

The sequence was collected from a man aged 18 to 30 in good health and CMV-seronegative. Specimen: PBMCs. This chain uses TRBV29-1 with TRBJ1-2; D uncertain. CDR3: CSVEDRRDYGYTF. DNA of the CDR3: TGCAGCGTTGAAGATCGGAGGGATTATGGCTACACCTTC. Using reference TRBV29-1 and TRBJ1-2 for the parts outside the CDR3, the full variable domain is SAVISQKPSRDICQRGTSLTIQCQVDSQVTMMFWYRQQPGQSLTLIATANQGSEATYESGFVIDKFPISRPNLTFSTLTVSNMSPEDSSIYLCSVEDRRDYGYTFGSGTRLTVV.